These 7 T cell receptor beta chains share one sample of origin, sequenced in a study of vaccination effects on CD4 cells after COVID-19. Measured with immunoSEQ multiplex PCR; TCRdb has only the in-frame clones, and not every one. The sample holds about 59,000 clones, approximately 78% seen once. Prior to sequencing, the ViraFEST assay stimulated PBMC with viral peptide pools, which expanded the antigen-specific CD4+ T cells. Investigators separated out CD4+ T cells once about eleven days of culture had passed. Participants completed two doses of the BNT162b2 or mRNA-1273 vaccine. Their antigens remain unidentified. Material: CD4+ T cells from PBMCs cultured with HCoV-OC43 spike peptides, obtained after COVID-19 vaccination. Specified subset: HCoV-OC43 spike overlapping peptide pool stimulation. The receptors originated from a human donor who received a COVID-19 vaccine.

The chain is built from TRBV9 and TRBJ1-1; no clear D gene. CDR3 length: 15 residues. In germline, CDR1 is SGDLS, CDR2 YYNGEE. Trimming shortened V by 3 bases and J by 0 bases, and 12 bases separated the two germline ends. CDR3 coding DNA: TGTGCCAGCAGCGGGCGCGGATTCATGAACACTGAAGCTTTCTTT. Its protein product is CASSGRGFMNTEAFF.

The chain carries TRBV7-2 and TRBJ2-6; tentative D call: TRBD1 (6 bases). Trimming removed 4 bases from V and 2 bases from J, with 12 bases in between. CDR1 and CDR2 (germline): SGHTA, FQGNSA. The CDR3 is 16 amino acids. Written as DNA, the CDR3 is TGTGCCAGCAGCTCGGGAACAGGGACTGGGGCCAACGTCCTGACTTTC. Translation gives CASSSGTGTGANVLTF.

V and J are TRBV19 and TRBJ1-2; 9 nucleotides align to TRBD1. The CDR3 is 14 residues long. V lost 6 bases to trimming and J lost 2 bases; unmatched junction nucleotides: 4. Germline V gene sequence: CDR1 LNHDA, CDR2 SQIVND (reference sequence). For the CDR3, the DNA is TGTGCCAGTAGCCGCGACAGGGGGAACTATGGCTACACCTTC. It encodes CASSRDRGNYGYTF.

CDR3 nucleotides: TGCGCCAGCAGCCCGGGACGTGCGAACACCGGGGAGCTGTTTTTT. Protein product: CASSPGRANTGELFF. The chain has TRBV5-1 and TRBJ2-2; D may match TRBD1 or TRBD2 (5 bases each). Trimming took 4 bases from V and 0 from J, leaving 10 bases between them. Per the germline V gene, CDR1 is SGHRS and CDR2 is YFSETQ. The CDR3 has 15 amino acids.

This sequence joins TRBV3-1 (or the pseudogene TRBV3-2) and TRBJ1-4; D is ambiguous. The CDR3 is 13 residues long. Germline V gives CDR1 LGHDT, CDR2 YNNKEL (reference sequence). With 3 bases removed from V and 8 bases from J, the gap between germline ends came to 10 bases. DNA of the CDR3: TGTGCCAGCAGCCACTCAAGCCGCGAAAAACTGTTTTTT. Translation gives CASSHSSREKLFF.

V and J are TRBV18 and TRBJ2-7; D assignment may be TRBD1 or TRBD2 (5 bases each). V lost 6 bases and J lost 6, with 12 bases in between. This CDR3 has 12 residues. The germline V gene has CDR1 KGHSH and CDR2 LQKENI. The CDR3 region is CASSPGRGEQYV. CDR3 DNA sequence: TGTGCCAGCTCTCCGGGAAGGGGCGAGCAGTACGTC.

The rearrangement joins TRBV9 to TRBJ2-5; TRBD1 aligns across 7 bases. The V gene's germline CDR1 is SGDLS and CDR2 YYNGEE. This CDR3 is 16 amino acids long. J lost 0 bases, V lost 3 bases, and 8 bases had no gene match. The CDR3 bases are TGTGCCAGCAGCGCGCAGGACAGGACCTACCAAGAGACCCAGTACTTC. This encodes CASSAQDRTYQETQYF.